The next 7 T cell receptor beta chains were all read from a single sample in a study of T cells in Graves' hyperthyroidism and ophthalmopathy. Authors of the study amplified TCR beta CDR3 regions from RNA transcripts. A first-round RT-PCR of the TCR CDR3 used the HTBI primer set. TCRdb re-analysed the multiplex PCR reads in MiXCR, keeping a single row per CDR3 protein. The table shows roughly 400,000 distinct CDR3 sequences, with roughly 25% occurring only once. Sequencing input: blood. The receptors here all came from a man over 45 with Graves' hyperthyroidism.

This rearrangement joins TRBV20-1 to TRBJ1-2, with unresolved D. The CDR3 has 13 residues. Trimming pared 3 bases from V and 6 bases from J, leaving 14 bases between. CDR1 DFQATT and CDR2 SNEGSKA come from the germline V gene (reference sequence). CDR3 DNA sequence: TGCAGTGCTAGGGAGACCCTAAGGAATGGCTACACCTTC. Residues: CSARETLRNGYTF.

The J gene is TRBJ2-1, the V gene TRBV28, with D perhaps TRBD2 (6 bases). Trimming stripped 4 bases from V and 8 bases from J, with 18 bases between. The CDR3 has 15 amino acids. Germline V gene sequence: CDR1 MDHEN, CDR2 SYDVKM. CDR3 loop: CASSSNYREFDEQFF. Written as DNA, the CDR3 is TGTGCCAGCAGTTCAAACTACCGGGAGTTCGATGAGCAGTTCTTC.

This clonotype was counted a few times. CDR3 nucleotides: TGCGCCAGCAGCCGTGGACAGGACGCAGATACGCAGTATTTT. Translation gives CASSRGQDADTQYF. The V gene is TRBV5-1, the J gene TRBJ2-3, with 7 bases aligning to TRBD1. J lost 4 bases, V lost 4 bases, and 6 bases had no gene match. This CDR3 has 14 residues. From germline, CDR1 is SGHRS and CDR2 YFSETQ.

The chain links TRBV7-2 to TRBJ2-7; TRBD2 is a possible D gene (6 bases). The CDR3 has 15 residues. CDR1 SGHTA and CDR2 FQGNSA come from the germline V gene. With 0 bases removed from V and 3 bases from J, the gap between germline ends came to 12 bases. The CDR3 DNA reads TGTGCCAGCAGCTTAGCCGGGACTGGGGGCTACGAGCAGTACTTC. It translates to CASSLAGTGGYEQYF.

There are a few counts of this clonotype. The chain carries TRBV5-1 and TRBJ2-7; D is undetermined. Trimming took off 4 bases at V and 5 bases at J, with 7 bases between the two ends. The germline CDR1 and CDR2 sequences are SGHRS and YFSETQ. The CDR3 contains 11 residues. The CDR3 region has the DNA TGCGCCAGCAGCAACAACCACGAGCAGTACTTC. Translating gives CASSNNHEQYF.

This clonotype was picked up a small number of times. The chain uses TRBV5-1 and TRBJ1-2; D uncertain. CDR1 SGHRS and CDR2 YFSETQ come from the germline V gene. With 0 bases removed from V and 6 bases from J, the gap between germline ends came to 12 bases. CDR3 length: 14 amino acids. DNA of the CDR3: TGCGCCAGCAGCTTGGTTGGGGTTGAGCATGGCTACACCTTC. It is translated as CASSLVGVEHGYTF.

This clonotype was seen only a few times. The chain uses TRBV4-1 and TRBJ2-3; D tentatively fits TRBD1 or TRBD2 (5 bases each). The CDR3 extends over 14 amino acids. V lost 2 bases and J lost 5, with 11 bases in between. Germline V gene data show CDR1 as MGHRA and CDR2 as YSYEKL. The CDR3 region is CASSQQGSGDTQYF. The CDR3 DNA reads TGCGCCAGCAGCCAACAGGGCAGCGGAGATACGCAGTATTTT.